The 18 T cell receptor beta chains presented below share a single source sample, sequenced in a study of identical twins. TCRdb processed the 5' RACE reads anew with MiXCR; each CDR3 protein has one entry. The table lists 700,000 or so distinct CDR3 sequences, about 9.4% of them singletons, with around 0.98% in the top ten. This sample also belongs to another study, concerning yellow fever vaccine responses in identical twins.

The sequenced material came from PBMCs. These receptors all come from a woman between 18 and 29 years old in good health.

This clonotype was found a few times. This chain links TRBV5-1 with TRBJ2-7; D remains unclear. The CDR3 has 19 amino acids. The germline gives CDR1 SGHRS, CDR2 YFSETQ. With 1 base removed from V and 0 bases from J, the gap between germline ends came to 23 bases. This CDR3 is CASSLSPTILRTSSYEQYF. DNA of the CDR3: TGCGCCAGCAGCTTGTCACCAACAATACTTCGAACGAGCTCCTACGAGCAGTACTTC.

This clonotype appeared a few times. The gene calls are TRBV10-3 and TRBJ2-1; 11 bases align to TRBD2. Germline V CDR1 and CDR2: ENHRY, SYGVKD. This CDR3 comprises 13 residues. V lost 9 bases, J lost 5 bases, and 3 bases stayed unmatched. This CDR3 is CAITTSGNNEQFF. The CDR3 DNA follows: TGTGCCATTACGACTAGCGGGAACAATGAGCAGTTCTTC.

This clonotype was found a few times. V and J are TRBV29-1 and TRBJ1-2; D gene unclear. The CDR3 consists of 13 residues. V was shortened by 3 bases and J by 1 base, with 9 bases between the two germline ends. Germline V CDR1 and CDR2: SQVTM, ANQGSEA. Here the CDR3 DNA reads TGCAGCGTTGAGTATCGGATTAACTATGGCTACACCTTC. Translating it yields CSVEYRINYGYTF.

The CDR3 nucleotides are TGTGCCAGCAGTTACTCCAAAAACCGGGACAGACACGAGCAGTACTTC. Protein product: CASSYSKNRDRHEQYF. The chain couples TRBV6-5 to TRBJ2-7, with 7 bases matching TRBD1. The germline gives CDR1 MNHEY, CDR2 SVGAGI. V trimming: 0 bases; J trimming: 5 bases; junction bases outside the gene matches: 10. This CDR3 has 16 residues.

This clonotype has at least ten counts. This chain connects TRBV7-9 to TRBJ2-2; D is ambiguous. V lost 8 bases and J 4 bases, leaving 5 bases between the germline ends. The germline V gene has CDR1 SEHNR and CDR2 FQNEAQ (reference sequence). The CDR3 has 11 residues. The CDR3 is CASLGTGELFF. The CDR3, as DNA: TGTGCCAGCCTCGGCACCGGGGAGCTGTTTTTT. The full variable domain, its missing parts supplied by reference TRBV7-9 and TRBJ2-2, is DTGVSQNPRHKITKRGQNVTFRCDPISEHNRLYWYRQTLGQGPEFLTYFQNEAQLEKSRLLSDRFSAERPKGSFSTLEIQRTEQGDSAMYLCASLGTGELFFGEGSRLTVL.

This clonotype appeared many times. CDR3 sequence reads: CARKGPETQYF. Written as DNA, the CDR3 is TGTGCCAGGAAGGGTCCGGAGACCCAGTACTTC. V and J are TRBV6-5 and TRBJ2-5; D not resolved. The germline V gene encodes CDR1 MNHEY and CDR2 SVGAGI. There are 11 residues in the CDR3. V lost 9 bases and J 5 bases, leaving 10 bases between the germline ends.

This clonotype was seen repeatedly, ten times or more. CDR3 protein: CSARDPLSYEQYF. In DNA, the CDR3 is TGCAGTGCTAGAGATCCTCTCTCCTACGAGCAGTACTTC. The V call is TRBV20-1, the J call TRBJ2-7; D unclear. With 0 bases removed from V and 0 bases from J, the gap between germline ends came to 6 bases. The CDR3 extends over 13 amino acids. Looked up from germline, CDR1 is DFQATT and CDR2 is SNEGSKA (reference sequence).

The table lists this clonotype with a few counts. The rearrangement uses TRBV5-1 and TRBJ2-7, with 8 bases that match TRBD2. The trim removed 0 bases at V and 3 bases at J, leaving 8 bases unmatched. The CDR3 contains 16 residues. CDR1 SGHRS and CDR2 YFSETQ come from the germline V gene. This chain's CDR3 is CASSLALLAVGYEQYF. DNA of the CDR3: TGCGCCAGCAGCTTGGCTCTACTAGCGGTGGGCTACGAGCAGTACTTC.

The rearrangement links TRBV20-1 to TRBJ2-6; D call uncertain. This CDR3 has 14 amino acids. Germline V gene lookup returns CDR1 DFQATT and CDR2 SNEGSKA (reference sequence). V gave up 4 bases and J gave up 0 bases, with 7 bases separating them. CDR3 residues: CSAIFSSGANVLTF. CDR3 nucleotides: TGCAGTGCTATATTTAGCTCTGGGGCCAACGTCCTGACTTTC.

In this sample, this clonotype turned up a few times. The chain links TRBV28 to TRBJ2-7; TRBD1 agrees at 10 bases. This CDR3 has 16 residues. J lost 3 bases, V lost 8 bases, and 13 bases had no gene match. Germline CDR1 MDHEN, CDR2 SYDVKM. This CDR3 reads CASLTRPGQGNYEQYF. In nucleotides, the CDR3 is TGTGCCAGCCTTACGAGACCGGGACAGGGGAACTACGAGCAGTACTTC.

This chain connects TRBV27 to TRBJ2-7; weak D call: TRBD1 (6 bases). Germline V gene sequence: CDR1 MNHEY, CDR2 SMNVEV (reference sequence). The CDR3 sequence is 14 residues long. V dropped 7 bases and J dropped 7 bases, with 20 bases sitting between them. The CDR3 sequence: CASKENRDVGEQYF. CDR3 nucleotide sequence: TGTGCCAGCAAAGAGAACAGGGATGTAGGGGAGCAGTACTTC.

This clonotype was picked up many times. The chain recombines TRBV7-2 with TRBJ2-3; possibly TRBD2 for D (5 bases). Germline loops: CDR1 SGHTA, CDR2 FQGNSA. The ends were cut back, 1 base at V and 2 bases at J, with 10 bases in the middle. The CDR3 covers 15 residues. This chain's CDR3 is CASSLDGGLTDTQYF. The CDR3 bases are TGTGCCAGCAGCTTAGATGGCGGACTCACAGATACGCAGTATTTT.

This clonotype has ten or more counts. The V gene is TRBV5-6, the J gene TRBJ2-3, with a possible D match to TRBD1 (6 bases). Trimming pared 0 bases from V and 10 bases from J, leaving 15 bases between. The CDR3 loop spans 14 amino acids. Germline V gene lookup returns CDR1 SGHDT and CDR2 YYEEEE. CDR3 nucleotides: TGTGCCAGCAGCTTGGGGGGGCATCCGGTTGCGCAGTATTTT. Translation gives CASSLGGHPVAQYF.

The table lists this clonotype with a few counts. This chain's CDR3 is CSARGQGKSYNSPLHF. DNA for the CDR3: TGCAGTGCTAGAGGACAGGGAAAGTCCTATAATTCACCCCTCCACTTT. The chain links TRBV20-1 to TRBJ1-6; TRBD1 agrees at 7 bases. Germline V lookup: CDR1 DFQATT, CDR2 SNEGSKA (reference sequence). Trimming took 1 base from V and 1 from J; bases not matched to a gene: 4. CDR3 size: 16 residues.

V and J are TRBV3-1 and TRBJ2-3; TRBD1 aligns across 7 bases. Unmatched junction bases numbered 12, after V lost 0 bases and J lost 0 bases. The CDR3 contains 19 residues. CDR1 and CDR2 (germline): LGHDT, YNNKEL (reference sequence). The CDR3 region is CASSQDLGTERSSTDTQYF. The CDR3, as DNA: TGTGCCAGCAGCCAAGATCTGGGGACAGAGCGTTCTAGCACAGATACGCAGTATTTT.

This clonotype has just a few counts. CDR3 residues: CASTTEVRDYGYTF. DNA for the CDR3: TGTGCCAGCACCACAGAGGTCAGGGACTATGGCTACACCTTC. This sequence joins TRBV7-2 and TRBJ1-2; maybe TRBD1 (5 bases). Trimming cost V 7 bases and J 3 bases, with 15 bases left between them. Germline lookup yields CDR1 SGHTA and CDR2 FQGNSA. The CDR3 spans 14 residues.

In its sample, this clonotype was seen a few times. The V gene is TRBV29-1, the J gene TRBJ2-1; tentative D call: TRBD1 (6 bases). Trimming took off 8 bases at V and 9 bases at J, with 11 bases between the two ends. In germline, CDR1 is SQVTM, CDR2 ANQGSEA. The CDR3 is made up of 10 amino acids. The CDR3 here is CSSRGGEQFF. CDR3 DNA: TGCAGCAGCAGGGGTGGTGAGCAGTTCTTC.

This clonotype showed up just a few times. In DNA form, the CDR3 reads TGTGCCAGCAGCATCGGAGGGCCGTATCAGCCCCAGCATTTT. This translates into CASSIGGPYQPQHF. The genes are TRBV7-2 and TRBJ1-5; D remains ambiguous. CDR1 and CDR2 from the germline V gene are SGHTA and FQGNSA. This CDR3 comprises 14 residues. V was clipped by 5 bases and J by 5 bases, with 13 bases between them.